The clone carrying this T cell receptor (beta chain) was seen only a few times. Antigen specificity is unknown. The source of the sample is a study of T cells after yellow fever vaccination. Study background: Preparation of fractions with low cell numbers was performed using SMART-Seq v4 Ultra Low Input. The study, taken as a whole, reports: The appearance of a small share of clonotypes in both CD4 and CD8 compartments was observed.

For TCR, cDNA came from 5'RACE template switching, which added a universal primer site and UMIs. TCRdb fed the 5' RACE reads into MiXCR, producing one record per CDR3 protein. The table has about 350,000 distinct CDR3 sequences, roughly 8.4% seen once; the top ten hold 15% to 20%. Sequenced here: PBMCs, sampled roughly 46 days after the first yellow fever vaccination. This TCR came from a man younger than 35 who received the YFV17D yellow fever vaccine.

CDR3 bases: TGTGCCAGCAGTATTCGGGACAGCCTTCCTAATGAGCAGTTCTTC. Amino acid sequence: CASSIRDSLPNEQFF. V is TRBV7-9 and J is TRBJ2-1; 7 bases match TRBD1. J gave up 7 bases and V 6 bases, and 12 bases lay outside the gene matches. This CDR3 is built from 15 residues. The V gene's germline CDR1 is SEHNR and CDR2 FQNEAQ (reference sequence).